This T cell receptor (beta chain) was found in a study of monozygotic twins with inflammatory bowel disease. TCRdb derives one entry per CDR3 protein from the 5' RACE reads, leaving out DNA. Its clone listing holds over 120,000 distinct CDR3 sequences. The CDR3 runs to 15 residues. Germline V gene lookup returns CDR1 LNHDA and CDR2 SQIVND (reference sequence). This chain connects TRBV19 to TRBJ1-1; the TCRdb call, TRBD1, lacks DNA for checking. The clonotype comes from a human donor with ulcerative colitis or Crohn's disease, or a healthy co-twin of an affected twin (not recorded which). The specimen sequenced was blood. This chain's CDR3 is CASSVGQGPNTEAFF. The full variable domain, its missing parts supplied by reference TRBV19 and TRBJ1-1, is DGGITQSPKYLFRKEGQNVTLSCEQNLNHDAMYWYRQDPGQGLRLIYYSQIVNDFQKGDIAEGYSVSREKKESFPLTVTSAQKNPTAFYLCASSVGQGPNTEAFFGQGTRLTVV.